Following are 19 T cell receptor beta chains from one sample sequenced in a study of T cell repertoires in cytomegalovirus infection. What these receptors recognize is not known. From the reads, TCRdb called clonotypes with MiXCR, one entry per CDR3 protein. Here the sample spans some 480,000 distinct CDR3 sequences, roughly a third being singletons. The sample consisted of cultured PBMCs, taken from culture after CMV antigen stimulation. These receptors originate from a human donor in good health (CMV status not recorded). Some clones in this sample may be carry-over from other donors' samples.

The chain recombines TRBV20-1 with TRBJ2-3, with 10 bases fitting TRBD1. CDR3 length: 15 amino acids. CDR1 and CDR2 from the germline V gene are DFQATT and SNEGSKA (reference sequence). V lost 4 bases and J lost 2; bases outside the gene matches: 6. CDR3 DNA: TGCAGTGCTACACCGGGACAGGGGCCCACAGATACGCAGTATTTT. Protein sequence: CSATPGQGPTDTQYF.

The chain carries TRBV12-3 or TRBV12-4 and TRBJ1-1, with D perhaps TRBD1 (6 bases). The CDR3 is 14 amino acids. The V gene lost 3 bases and the J gene lost 5 bases, with 13 bases spanning the gap. Here the CDR3 reads CASSFSEGGTEAFF. The CDR3 coding sequence is TGTGCCAGCAGTTTCTCGGAGGGGGGGACTGAAGCTTTCTTT.

This rearrangement joins TRBV12-3 or TRBV12-4 to TRBJ1-1; D perhaps matches TRBD1 (6 bases). This CDR3 is 15 amino acids long. V gave up 2 bases and J gave up 4 bases, with 14 bases separating them. DNA for the CDR3: TGTGCCAGCAGTTTATCAAACAGGGTAGGCACTGAAGCTTTCTTT. It yields the protein CASSLSNRVGTEAFF.

CDR3 sequence (DNA): TGTGCCACCAGCCTGGTTGGTCGAAGAACTGAAGCTTTCTTT. This gives the protein CATSLVGRRTEAFF. The rearrangement joins TRBV15 to TRBJ1-1; D not resolved. This CDR3 is 14 amino acids long. The ends were cut back, 5 bases at V and 5 bases at J, with 15 bases in the middle. The germline V gene has CDR1 LNHNV and CDR2 YYDKDF (reference sequence).

This clonotype was seen only a few times. The rearrangement links TRBV4-2 to TRBJ1-1, with D uncertain. Germline assignment: CDR1 LGHNA and CDR2 YNFKEQ. The CDR3 is 14 residues long. Trimming stripped 0 bases from V and 10 bases from J, with 15 bases between. CDR3 nucleotide sequence: TGTGCCAGCAGCCAAGAAACAGCCCGGGCGGCAGCTTTCTTT. Translation gives CASSQETARAAAFF.

The chain is built from TRBV12-3 or TRBV12-4 and TRBJ1-1, with unresolved D. The CDR3 consists of 14 residues. V lost 4 bases and J lost 3, with 12 bases in between. The DNA for the CDR3 is TGTGCCAGCAGTTCCCCTGGAGATTACACTGAAGCTTTCTTT. Its protein is CASSSPGDYTEAFF.

This clonotype came up a few times. The V and J genes are TRBV15 and TRBJ2-1; D gene uncertain. Trimming took 1 base from V and 1 from J, leaving 14 bases between them. This CDR3 is 17 amino acids long. The germline V gene has CDR1 LNHNV and CDR2 YYDKDF (reference sequence). DNA for the CDR3: TGTGCCACCAGCAGAGGTGGAAGTTCGAAATCCTACAATGAGCAGTTCTTC. As protein: CATSRGGSSKSYNEQFF.

This clonotype was picked up a small number of times. The V and J genes are TRBV7-2 and TRBJ2-4, with D possibly being TRBD2 (6 bases). CDR1 is SGHTA and CDR2 is FQGNSA in the germline V gene. This CDR3 has 16 amino acids. Between the trimmed V and J ends, which lost 4 bases and 6 bases, there was a span of 19 bases. The CDR3 DNA follows: TGTGCCAGCAGCTCCTTGGGGGGAGTTGTCGCAAACATTCAGTACTTC. Its translation: CASSSLGGVVANIQYF. Complete variable domain (other parts from reference TRBV7-2 and TRBJ2-4): GAGVSQSPSNKVTEKGKDVELRCDPISGHTALYWYRQSLGQGLEFLIYFQGNSAPDKSGLPSDRFSAERTGGSVSTLTIQRTQQEDSAVYLCASSSLGGVVANIQYFGAGTRLSVL.

This clonotype was observed a few times. The rearrangement links TRBV7-2 to TRBJ2-3; 8 nucleotides match TRBD2. Germline V gives CDR1 SGHTA, CDR2 FQGNSA. This CDR3 has 17 amino acids. Losses at the gene ends were 5 bases for V and 3 bases for J; bases not matched to a gene: 13. The CDR3 DNA reads as TGTGCCAGCAGCGAGGGTAGGGGCGGGAGGCTGACAGATACGCAGTATTTT. Translation: CASSEGRGGRLTDTQYF.

The chain has TRBV9 and TRBJ2-1; TRBD2 is a possible D gene (5 bases). V lost 7 bases and J lost 10, with 18 bases in between. The CDR3 length is 13 residues. Germline assignment: CDR1 SGDLS and CDR2 YYNGEE. The CDR3 is CASGTTLREEQFF. The CDR3 DNA follows: TGTGCCAGCGGTACGACCCTCCGGGAAGAGCAGTTCTTC.

The chain combines TRBV15 with TRBJ2-4; 10 nucleotides align to TRBD2. CDR1 is LNHNV and CDR2 is YYDKDF in the germline V gene (reference sequence). V shed 3 bases, J shed 5 bases, and the junction held 7 bases outside the gene matches. The CDR3 is 16 amino acids. CDR3 amino acids: CATSSPIAGGQNIQYF. The CDR3 bases are TGTGCCACCAGCAGCCCGATAGCGGGAGGTCAAAACATTCAGTACTTC.

This clonotype was recorded at least ten times. The chain employs TRBV7-2 and TRBJ2-1, with TRBD2 matching over 11 bases. V was pared by 1 base and J by 9 bases, with 5 bases of the junction left unmatched. Germline values: CDR1 SGHTA, CDR2 FQGNSA. The CDR3 runs 15 residues. CDR3: CASSLETSGRSEQFF. DNA of the CDR3: TGTGCCAGCAGCTTAGAAACTAGCGGGAGAAGTGAGCAGTTCTTC.

V gene TRBV7-9 combines with J gene TRBJ2-5; D is ambiguous. The ends were cut back, 4 bases at V and 0 bases at J, with 9 bases in the middle. Germline V gene data show CDR1 as SEHNR and CDR2 as FQNEAQ (reference sequence). This CDR3 is 14 amino acids long. The CDR3: CASSSQQYQETQYF. In DNA, the CDR3 is TGTGCCAGCAGCTCCCAGCAGTACCAAGAGACCCAGTACTTC.

The chain employs TRBV10-3 and TRBJ1-5; 7 nucleotides match TRBD1. J was trimmed by 2 bases and V by 5 bases; bases with no gene match: 3. CDR3 size: 14 residues. In germline, CDR1 is ENHRY, CDR2 SYGVKD. In DNA, the CDR3 is TGTGCCATCAGTCCCACAGGGGGCAATCAGCCCCAGCATTTT. Translating gives CAISPTGGNQPQHF.

V usage is TRBV4-1 and J usage is TRBJ1-1; 9 bases agree with TRBD1. Germline V gene data show CDR1 as MGHRA and CDR2 as YSYEKL. The CDR3 is 18 amino acids. After removal of 1 base from V and 1 base from J, the junction contained 10 bases not matched to a gene. CDR3 nucleotides: TGCGCCAGCAGCCAAGCGGGGACAGGGATACTCCGGAACACTGAAGCTTTCTTT. The encoded protein is CASSQAGTGILRNTEAFF.

In its sample, this clonotype ranks as medium-sized (0.01 to 0.1%). The rearrangement uses TRBV7-2 and TRBJ1-1; D uncertain. V lost 3 bases to trimming and J lost 8 bases, with 10 bases between them. This CDR3 has 12 residues. CDR1 SGHTA and CDR2 FQGNSA come from the germline V gene. The CDR3 here is CASSFLGREAFF. CDR3 DNA sequence: TGTGCCAGCAGCTTTCTGGGCCGAGAAGCTTTCTTT.

This clonotype has ten or more counts. The gene calls are TRBV7-2 and TRBJ2-3, with 12 bases identical to TRBD2. V trimming: 1 base; J trimming: 5 bases; junction bases outside the gene matches: 1. Germline-derived CDR1 and CDR2 are SGHTA and FQGNSA. The CDR3 covers 15 residues. CDR3 bases: TGTGCCAGCAGCTTAGTGGGACTAGCGGGAGATACGCAGTATTTT. As protein: CASSLVGLAGDTQYF.

The rearrangement joins TRBV12-3 or TRBV12-4 to TRBJ2-2; 12 bases align to TRBD1. The CDR3 is made up of 17 amino acids. Trimming removed 5 bases from V and 3 bases from J; junction bases left unmatched: 7. The CDR3 DNA is TGTGCCAGCAGTGTCCGGGACAGGGGGCCGCACACCGGGGAGCTGTTTTTT. It encodes CASSVRDRGPHTGELFF.

The rearrangement uses TRBV5-6 and TRBJ2-1; 9 bases are a match to TRBD2. The CDR3 has 19 residues. The trim removed 0 bases at V and 0 bases at J, leaving 10 bases unmatched. Per the germline V gene, CDR1 is SGHDT and CDR2 is YYEEEE. The CDR3 spells CASSLGWRASGNSYNEQFF. The CDR3 coding sequence is TGTGCCAGCAGCTTGGGTTGGAGGGCTAGCGGGAACTCCTACAATGAGCAGTTCTTC.